The present entry profiles one T cell receptor (beta chain) with its context. Antigen specificity is unknown. Deletions cut 5 bases from V and 5 bases from J, with 10 bases between. Germline CDR1 reads SGHVS; CDR2 reads FNYEAQ. This CDR3 has 13 amino acids. The record originates from a study of shared clonotypes between healthy human individuals. In the study's own analysis: Filtering was not the same, since immunoSEQ gave junction-only sequences without quality scores. TCRdb's table, derived via immunoSEQ multiplex PCR, lists solely in-frame clones and lacks some. The DNA gave D and trimming, while V, J and clone size come from that table. Among about 2.4 million clones listed, roughly nine tenths were seen once. Naive CD45RA+ and memory CD45RA-negative subsets were split from CD4+ cells. Study conclusions and caveats: Clonotype sharing among donors likely depends on sequencing depth.

The source is a man between 18 and 29 years old in good health. Sequenced: naive CD4+ T cells sorted from blood. Subset here: CD45RA+ positively selected. This chain connects TRBV7-6 to TRBJ2-1; D tentatively reads TRBD1 or TRBD2 (5 bases each). Here the CDR3 reads CASSTGLHNEQFF. DNA of the CDR3: TGTGCCAGCAGCACAGGACTTCACAATGAGCAGTTCTTC.